This T cell receptor (beta chain) is from a study of tumor and adjacent non-tumor tissue in lung cancer. Study-wide results and caveats: Top 100 clones took a larger repertoire share in normal lung.

In regard to this clonotype: Its matching antigen is unknown. The junction shows a germline mismatch at one end, possibly a read error.

This sample's RNA came from whole unsorted tissue. A modified ARM-PCR protocol with three rounds of nested PCR amplified TCRbeta. TCRdb recomputed calls from the multiplex PCR reads with MiXCR, one row per CDR3 protein. The sample has 100,000 to 150,000 distinct CDR3 sequences; around three fifths are singletons. The clonotype was recovered from a man aged 30 to 45 with non-small cell lung cancer. The sample taken for sequencing was lung tumor tissue.

The CDR3 spells CSTRGRGPYEQYF. The CDR3 DNA sequence: TGCAGTACTAGAGGGCGGGGCCCCTACGAGCAGTATTTC. The rearrangement joins TRBV20-1 to TRBJ2-7, with D possibly TRBD2 on 6 matching bases. This CDR3 is built from 13 residues. The germline V gene encodes CDR1 DFQATT and CDR2 SNEGSKA (reference sequence).